The clone carrying this T cell receptor (beta chain) occurred a few times. Its antigen is unknown. CDR1 and CDR2 (germline): MNHEY, SMNVEV (reference sequence). CDR3 length equals 12 residues. V was shortened by 8 bases and J by 4 bases, with 11 bases between the two germline ends. These data are taken from a study of cytomegalovirus exposure and HLA in healthy donors. The study's findings and limits: Rare TCR sequences predominated, though certain public TCRs were found in many donors.

The table came from immunoSEQ multiplex PCR; TCRdb's copy has only in-frame clones and leaves some out. The sample yields 200,000 or so clones, around nine tenths seen once. This receptor was identified in a woman aged 18-35 years in good health and CMV-seropositive. The V call is TRBV27, the J call TRBJ1-1, with no clear D. The sample was PBMCs. CDR3: CASGDWSTEAFF. DNA for the CDR3: TGTGCCAGCGGAGACTGGAGCACTGAAGCTTTCTTT.